The clone carrying this T cell receptor (beta chain) was observed many times. Its matching antigen is unknown. TCRdb redid the calling of the multiplex PCR reads with MiXCR, one entry per CDR3 protein. The table records about 230,000 distinct CDR3 sequences, about 32% of them present only once. Breast cancer patients provided tissue from their axillary draining lymph nodes. The source of the sample is a study of breast tumors, draining lymph nodes, adjacent tissues. V was shortened by 5 bases and J by 2 bases, with 8 bases between the two germline ends. CDR1 is MDHEN and CDR2 is SYDVKM in the germline V gene. This CDR3 is built from 13 residues. Whole-study results and caveats: The lymph node origin of tumor T cells was framed as consistent with a hypothesis, not demonstrated. Luminal-like breast cancer showed significantly greater tumor-nontumor repertoire similarity than basal-like breast cancer did. Tumors had less TCR diversity than lymph nodes, more than nontumor tissue. The data were judged consistent with most tumor T cells coming from lymph node and expanding in tumor.

The sample taken for sequencing was axillary lymph node tissue. This TCR came from a female donor with breast cancer. Some clones in this sample may be carry-over from other donors' samples. V gene TRBV28 combines with J gene TRBJ2-3; D unresolved. CDR3 amino acids: CASSISNTDTQYF. In DNA form, the CDR3 reads TGTGCCAGCAGTATCTCCAACACAGATACGCAGTATTTT.